The clone carrying this TCR beta chain occurred a few times. This specimen belongs to a study of blood T cells in healthy people across ages. The authors ran a second PCR of about 7 to 11 cycles using a sample-barcoded 5' primer and a J-beta primer mix. One entry per CDR3 protein, called by TCRdb with MiXCR from the 5' RACE reads. The sample comprises roughly 1.9 million distinct CDR3 sequences, about 39% of which are singletons, and more than 20% rests with the top ten. The CDR3 has 14 amino acids. The ends were cut back, 3 bases at V and 6 bases at J, with 14 bases in the middle. The germline CDR1 and CDR2 sequences are DFQATT and SNEGSKA (reference sequence).

The receptor was derived from a human donor in good health. The V call is TRBV20-1, the J call TRBJ1-4; perhaps TRBD1 as D (6 bases). Material: blood. This CDR3 is CSARIQGGHEKLFF. The CDR3 DNA is TGCAGTGCTAGGATACAGGGAGGGCATGAAAAACTGTTTTTT.